This TCR beta chain was captured by sequencing in a study of cytomegalovirus exposure and HLA in healthy donors. General study points: Some public TCRs appeared in many individuals, while most sequences were rare. Reports credit the classifier with highly specific, highly sensitive diagnosis of cytomegalovirus status.

Profiling relied on immunoSEQ multiplex PCR, and the TCRdb table lists in-frame clones only, not all of them. The data hold approximately 39,000 clones, with about 93% observed a single time. This clone appeared once. Its antigen is unidentified. Looked up from germline, CDR1 is MRHNA and CDR2 is SNTAGT. With 2 bases clipped from V and 0 bases from J, the junction kept 1 base outside the gene matches. The CDR3 length is 15 residues. V is TRBV6-4 and J is TRBJ2-1, with 7 bases aligning to TRBD2. This receptor was identified in a man aged 18-30 years in good health and CMV-seronegative. The sample was PBMCs. The CDR3 loop reads CASSDGGGSYNEQFF. CDR3 DNA sequence: TGTGCCAGCAGTGACGGGGGGGGCTCCTACAATGAGCAGTTCTTC.